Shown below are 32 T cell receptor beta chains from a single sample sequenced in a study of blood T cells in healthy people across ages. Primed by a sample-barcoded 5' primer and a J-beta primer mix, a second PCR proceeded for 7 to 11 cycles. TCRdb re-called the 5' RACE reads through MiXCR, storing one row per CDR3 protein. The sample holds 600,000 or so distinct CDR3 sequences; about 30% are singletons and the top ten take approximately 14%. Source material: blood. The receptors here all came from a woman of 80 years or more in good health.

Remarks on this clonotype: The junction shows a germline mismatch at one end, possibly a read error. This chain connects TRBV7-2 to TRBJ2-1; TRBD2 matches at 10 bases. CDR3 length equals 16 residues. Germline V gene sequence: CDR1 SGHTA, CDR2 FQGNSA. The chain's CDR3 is CANSLGASGRYNEQFF. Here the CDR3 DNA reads TGTGCCAACAGCTTAGGGGCTAGCGGGAGATACAATGAGCAGTTCTTC.

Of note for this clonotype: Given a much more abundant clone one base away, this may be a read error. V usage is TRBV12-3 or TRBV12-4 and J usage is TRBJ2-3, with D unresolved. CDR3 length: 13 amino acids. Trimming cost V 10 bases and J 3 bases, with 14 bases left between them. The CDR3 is CANSLDTTDTQYF. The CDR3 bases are TGTGCCAACAGCCTTGACACGACAGATACGCAGTATTTT.

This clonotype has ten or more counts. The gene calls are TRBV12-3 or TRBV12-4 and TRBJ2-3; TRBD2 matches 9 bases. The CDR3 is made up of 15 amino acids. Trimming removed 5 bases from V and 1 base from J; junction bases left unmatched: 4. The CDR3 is CASSPVAGGTDTQYF. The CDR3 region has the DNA TGTGCCAGCAGTCCGGTAGCGGGGGGCACAGATACGCAGTATTTT.

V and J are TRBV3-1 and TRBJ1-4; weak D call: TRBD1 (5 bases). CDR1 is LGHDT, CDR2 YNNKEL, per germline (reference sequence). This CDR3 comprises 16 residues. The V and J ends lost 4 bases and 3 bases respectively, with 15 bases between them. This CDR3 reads CASSLKVGGSNEKLFF. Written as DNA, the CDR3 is TGTGCCAGCAGCCTAAAAGTGGGGGGGTCTAATGAAAAACTGTTTTTT.

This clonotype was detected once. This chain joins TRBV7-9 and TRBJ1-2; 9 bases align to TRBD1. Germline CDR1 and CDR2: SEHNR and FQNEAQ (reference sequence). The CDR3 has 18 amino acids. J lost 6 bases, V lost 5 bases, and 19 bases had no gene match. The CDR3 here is CASSTTQRLGQGYNGYTF. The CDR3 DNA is TGTGCCAGCAGCACCACACAGAGGCTGGGACAGGGCTATAATGGCTACACCTTC.

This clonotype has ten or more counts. The CDR3 reads CASSRDPGGTQYF. CDR3 nucleotides: TGTGCCAGCAGCCGGGACCCTGGGGGGACCCAGTACTTC. The chain has TRBV27 and TRBJ2-5; the D call may be TRBD1 or TRBD2 (5 bases each). The CDR3 length is 13 residues. V was trimmed by 6 bases and J by 7 bases, leaving 15 bases between them. Germline lookup yields CDR1 MNHEY and CDR2 SMNVEV (reference sequence).

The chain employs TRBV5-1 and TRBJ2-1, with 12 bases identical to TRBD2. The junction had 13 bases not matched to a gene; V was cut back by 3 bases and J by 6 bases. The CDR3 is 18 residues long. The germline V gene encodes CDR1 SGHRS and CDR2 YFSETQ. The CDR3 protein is CASSSRTSGVAGPNEQFF. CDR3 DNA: TGCGCCAGCAGCTCGAGGACTAGCGGGGTGGCAGGACCCAATGAGCAGTTCTTC.

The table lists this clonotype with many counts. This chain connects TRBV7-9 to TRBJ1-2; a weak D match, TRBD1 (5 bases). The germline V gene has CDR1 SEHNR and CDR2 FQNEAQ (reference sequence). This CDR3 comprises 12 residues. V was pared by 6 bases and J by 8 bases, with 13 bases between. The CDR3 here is CASRRGREGYTF. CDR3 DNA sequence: TGTGCCAGCAGACGAGGCAGGGAAGGCTACACCTTC.

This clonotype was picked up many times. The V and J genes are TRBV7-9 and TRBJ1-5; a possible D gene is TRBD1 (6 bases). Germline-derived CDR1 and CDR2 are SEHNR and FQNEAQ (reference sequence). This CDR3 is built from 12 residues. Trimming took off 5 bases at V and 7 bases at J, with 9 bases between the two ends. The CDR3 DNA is TGTGCCAGCAGCCCGGGGGGCCAGCCCCAGCATTTT. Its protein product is CASSPGGQPQHF. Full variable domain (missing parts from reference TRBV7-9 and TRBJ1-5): DTGVSQNPRHKITKRGQNVTFRCDPISEHNRLYWYRQTLGQGPEFLTYFQNEAQLEKSRLLSDRFSAERPKGSFSTLEIQRTEQGDSAMYLCASSPGGQPQHFGDGTRLSIL.

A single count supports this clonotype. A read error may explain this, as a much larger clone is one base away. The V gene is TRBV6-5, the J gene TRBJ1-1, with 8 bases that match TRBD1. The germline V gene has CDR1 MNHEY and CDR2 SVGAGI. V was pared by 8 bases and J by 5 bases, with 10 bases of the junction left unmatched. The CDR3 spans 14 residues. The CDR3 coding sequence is TGTGCCAGCGGTAGACAGGGGAGTAGAACTGAAGCTTTCTTT. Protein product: CASGRQGSRTEAFF.

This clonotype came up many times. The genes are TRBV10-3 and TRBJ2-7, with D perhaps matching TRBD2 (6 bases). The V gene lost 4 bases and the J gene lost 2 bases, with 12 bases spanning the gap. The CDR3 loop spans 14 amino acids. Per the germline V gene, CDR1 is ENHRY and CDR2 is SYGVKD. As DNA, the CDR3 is TGTGCCATCAGTGTGGAGACTAGTCCCTACGAGCAGTACTTC. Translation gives CAISVETSPYEQYF.

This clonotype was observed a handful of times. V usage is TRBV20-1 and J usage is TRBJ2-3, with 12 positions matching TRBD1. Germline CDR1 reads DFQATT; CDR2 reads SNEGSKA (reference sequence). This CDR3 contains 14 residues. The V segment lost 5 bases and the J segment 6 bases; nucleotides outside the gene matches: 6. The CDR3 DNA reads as TGCAGTGCTTCCGGGACAGGGGGCGTGGATACGCAGTATTTT. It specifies CSASGTGGVDTQYF.

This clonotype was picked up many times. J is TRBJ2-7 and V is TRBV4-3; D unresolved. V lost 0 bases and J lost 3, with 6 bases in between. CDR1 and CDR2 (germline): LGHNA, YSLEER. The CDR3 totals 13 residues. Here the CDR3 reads CASSQDRGYEQYF. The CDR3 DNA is TGCGCCAGCAGCCAAGATCGCGGCTACGAGCAGTACTTC.

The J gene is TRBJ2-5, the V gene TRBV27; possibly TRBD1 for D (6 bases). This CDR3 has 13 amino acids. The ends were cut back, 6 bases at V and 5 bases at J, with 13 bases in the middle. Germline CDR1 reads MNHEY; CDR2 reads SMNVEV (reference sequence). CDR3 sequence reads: CASRGRGGETQYF. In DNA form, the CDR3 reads TGTGCCAGCAGGGGCAGGGGTGGTGAGACCCAGTACTTC.

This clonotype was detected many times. The CDR3 DNA reads as TGCGCCAGCAGCCAAGCCCGTTCAGGATCTAACTATGGCTACACCTTC. As protein: CASSQARSGSNYGYTF. J is TRBJ1-2 and V is TRBV4-3, with unresolved D. V was trimmed by 1 base and J by 0 bases, leaving 12 bases between them. The CDR3 is made up of 16 amino acids. CDR1 is LGHNA, CDR2 YSLEER, per germline.

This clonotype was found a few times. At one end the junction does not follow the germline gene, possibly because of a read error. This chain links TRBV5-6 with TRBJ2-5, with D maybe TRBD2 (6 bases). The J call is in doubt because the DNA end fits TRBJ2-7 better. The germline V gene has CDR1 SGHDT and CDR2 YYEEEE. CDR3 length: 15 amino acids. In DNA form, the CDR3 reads TGTGCCAACAGCTTGTTGGGACTTACTGAGGACGAGCAGTACTTC. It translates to CANSLLGLTEDEQYF.

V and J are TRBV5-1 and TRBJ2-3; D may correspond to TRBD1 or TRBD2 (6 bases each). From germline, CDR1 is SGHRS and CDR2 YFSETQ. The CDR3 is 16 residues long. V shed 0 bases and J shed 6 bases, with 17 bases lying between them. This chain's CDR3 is CASSLEGGGDGDTQYF. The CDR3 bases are TGCGCCAGCAGCTTGGAAGGGGGAGGAGATGGGGATACGCAGTATTTT.

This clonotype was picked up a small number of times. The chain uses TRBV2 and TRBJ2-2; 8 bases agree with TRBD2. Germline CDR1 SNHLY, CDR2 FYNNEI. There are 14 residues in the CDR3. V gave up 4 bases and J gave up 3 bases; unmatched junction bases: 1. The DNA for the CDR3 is TGTGCCAGCAGTGGGACTAGCCACACCGGGGAGCTGTTTTTT. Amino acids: CASSGTSHTGELFF. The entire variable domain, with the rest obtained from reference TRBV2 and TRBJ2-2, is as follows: EPEVTQTPSHQVTQMGQEVILRCVPISNHLYFYWYRQILGQKVEFLVSFYNNEISEKSEIFDDQFSVERPDGSNFTLKIRSTKLEDSAMYFCASSGTSHTGELFFGEGSRLTVL.

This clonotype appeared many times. CDR3 nucleotides: TGTGCCAGCAGCGCCGCCCGGGACAGCGAAGAAGAGACCCAGTACTTC. It codes for CASSAARDSEEETQYF. The chain uses TRBV9 and TRBJ2-5; 7 bases are a match to TRBD1. V lost 3 bases and J lost 3; bases outside the gene matches: 11. Germline V gives CDR1 SGDLS, CDR2 YYNGEE. The length of the CDR3 is 16 residues.

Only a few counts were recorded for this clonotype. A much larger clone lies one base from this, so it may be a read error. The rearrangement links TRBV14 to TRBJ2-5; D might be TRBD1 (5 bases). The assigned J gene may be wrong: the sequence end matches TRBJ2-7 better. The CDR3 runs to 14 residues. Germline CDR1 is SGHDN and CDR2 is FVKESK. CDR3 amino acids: CACRSDGHTYEQYF. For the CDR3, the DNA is TGTGCCTGCAGGTCGGACGGACACACCTACGAGCAGTACTTC.

CDR3 sequence reads: CSVEGPGDGPNTEAFF. The CDR3, as DNA: TGCAGCGTTGAAGGCCCCGGGGATGGCCCGAACACTGAAGCTTTCTTT. The chain uses TRBV29-1 and TRBJ1-1, with unresolved D. CDR3 length: 16 amino acids. Germline lookup yields CDR1 SQVTM and CDR2 ANQGSEA. V was shortened by 1 base and J by 1 base, with 16 bases between the two germline ends. The full variable domain, in which reference TRBV29-1 and TRBJ1-1 provide the parts outside the CDR3, is SAVISQKPSRDICQRGTSLTIQCQVDSQVTMMFWYRQQPGQSLTLIATANQGSEATYESGFVIDKFPISRPNLTFSTLTVSNMSPEDSSIYLCSVEGPGDGPNTEAFFGQGTRLTVV.

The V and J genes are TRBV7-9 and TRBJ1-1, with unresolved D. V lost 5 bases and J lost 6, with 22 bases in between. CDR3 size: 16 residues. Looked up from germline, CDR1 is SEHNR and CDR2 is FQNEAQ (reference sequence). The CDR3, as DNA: TGTGCCAGCAGCATCATCCTGGGCCTCGAGGTCGCTGAAGCTTTCTTT. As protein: CASSIILGLEVAEAFF.

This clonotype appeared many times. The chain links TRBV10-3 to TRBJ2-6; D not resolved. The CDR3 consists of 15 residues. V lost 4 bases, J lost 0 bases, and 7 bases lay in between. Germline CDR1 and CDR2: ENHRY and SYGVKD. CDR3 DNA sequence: TGTGCCATCAGTGGTACATCCTCTGGGGCCAACGTCCTGACTTTC. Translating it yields CAISGTSSGANVLTF.

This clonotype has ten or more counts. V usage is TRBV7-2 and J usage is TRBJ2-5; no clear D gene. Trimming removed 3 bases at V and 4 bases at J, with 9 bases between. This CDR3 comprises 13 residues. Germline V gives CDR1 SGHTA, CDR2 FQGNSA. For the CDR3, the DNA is TGTGCCAGCAGCTTCATGAGAGGAGAGACCCAGTACTTC. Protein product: CASSFMRGETQYF.

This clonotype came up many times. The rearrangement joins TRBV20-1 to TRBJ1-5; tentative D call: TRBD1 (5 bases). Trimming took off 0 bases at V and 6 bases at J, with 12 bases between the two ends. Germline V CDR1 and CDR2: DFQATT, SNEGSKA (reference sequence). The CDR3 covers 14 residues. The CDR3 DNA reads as TGCAGTGCTAGAGAAGCCTTAGGGGTTCAGCCCCAGCATTTT. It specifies CSAREALGVQPQHF.

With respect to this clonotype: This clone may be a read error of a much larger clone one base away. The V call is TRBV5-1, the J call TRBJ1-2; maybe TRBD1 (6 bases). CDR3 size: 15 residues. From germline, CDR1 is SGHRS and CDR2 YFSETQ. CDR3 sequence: CASSLDRTANHGYTF. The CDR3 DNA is TGCGCCAGCAGCTTGGACAGGACAGCTAACCATGGCTACACCTTC.

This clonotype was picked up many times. DNA for the CDR3: TGCAGTGCTAGGGAACCGGGACAGCCAAACTATGGCTACACCTTC. This gives the protein CSAREPGQPNYGYTF. The chain employs TRBV20-1 and TRBJ1-2; TRBD1 matches at 7 bases. This CDR3 is 15 amino acids long. With V trimmed by 3 bases and J by 2 bases, 9 bases remained unmatched. Per the germline V gene, CDR1 is DFQATT and CDR2 is SNEGSKA (reference sequence).

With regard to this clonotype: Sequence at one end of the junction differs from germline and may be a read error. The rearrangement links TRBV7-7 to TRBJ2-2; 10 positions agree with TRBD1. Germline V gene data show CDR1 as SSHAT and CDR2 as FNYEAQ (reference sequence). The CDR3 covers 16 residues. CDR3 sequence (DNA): TGTGCTAGCAGCCGGGGACAGGGGCCGAACACCGGGGAGCTGTTTTTT. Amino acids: CASSRGQGPNTGELFF.

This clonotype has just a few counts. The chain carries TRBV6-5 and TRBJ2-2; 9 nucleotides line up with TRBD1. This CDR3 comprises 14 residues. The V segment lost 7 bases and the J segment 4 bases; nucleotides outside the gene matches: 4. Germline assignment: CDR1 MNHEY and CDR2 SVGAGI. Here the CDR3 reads CASKGTGRTGELFF. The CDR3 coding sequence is TGTGCCAGCAAGGGGACAGGGCGCACCGGGGAGCTGTTTTTT.

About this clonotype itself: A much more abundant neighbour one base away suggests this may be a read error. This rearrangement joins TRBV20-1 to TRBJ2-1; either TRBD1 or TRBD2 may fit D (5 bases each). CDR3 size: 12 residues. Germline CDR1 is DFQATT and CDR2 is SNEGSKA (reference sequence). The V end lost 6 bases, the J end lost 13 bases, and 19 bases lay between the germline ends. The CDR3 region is CSASGTQETQFF. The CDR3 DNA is TGCAGTGCCTCCGGGACCCAAGAGACCCAGTTCTTC.

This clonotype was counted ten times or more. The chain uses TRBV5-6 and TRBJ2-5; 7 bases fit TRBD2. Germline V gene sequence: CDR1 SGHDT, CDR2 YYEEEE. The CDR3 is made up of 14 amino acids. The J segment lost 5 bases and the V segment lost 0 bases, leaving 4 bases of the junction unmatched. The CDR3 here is CASSLAGLVETQYF. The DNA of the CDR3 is TGTGCCAGCAGCTTGGCCGGACTAGTGGAGACCCAGTACTTC.

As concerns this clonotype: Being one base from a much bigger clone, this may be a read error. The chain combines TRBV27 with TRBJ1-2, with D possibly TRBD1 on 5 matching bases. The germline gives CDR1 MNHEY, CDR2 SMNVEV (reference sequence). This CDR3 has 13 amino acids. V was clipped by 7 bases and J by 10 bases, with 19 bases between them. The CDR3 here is CASNFSSGRSYTF. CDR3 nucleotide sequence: TGTGCCAGCAACTTCAGCTCGGGACGGTCCTACACCTTC.